This TCR beta chain is from a study of blood T cells in healthy people across ages. Study-level findings and limits: Both higher diversity and more naive CD4+ cells marked long-lived donors when set against aged donors. With unsorted PBMCs, a conclusive comparison of naive versus antigen-experienced cells was not possible.

Remarks on this clonotype: As yet, its antigen is unknown.

The CDR3 has 14 amino acids. In germline, CDR1 is GTSNPN, CDR2 SVGIG (reference sequence). With 8 bases removed from V and 0 bases from J, the gap between germline ends came to 14 bases. About 10 milliliters of peripheral blood were drawn from each donor into EDTA-treated tubes. A second roughly 6 to 11 cycle PCR used barcoded and J-beta primers. No fewer than 2.5 million CDR3-containing paired-end reads came from each sample. Each CDR3 protein gets one entry after TCRdb re-called the 5' RACE reads with MiXCR. The sample records about 900,000 distinct CDR3 sequences, about 62% being singletons. This sequence was found in a man aged 25 to 40 in good health. Specimen: blood. This chain connects TRBV30 to TRBJ1-5; D is possibly TRBD1 (5 bases). The DNA for the CDR3 is TGTGCCGGACAAGGGGCGGATAGCAATCAGCCCCAGCATTTT. This sequence encodes CAGQGADSNQPQHF.